Presented here are 19 T cell receptor beta chains from one specimen sequenced in a study of CD8 T cells in Susac syndrome. Random-hexamer reverse transcription was applied to roughly 0.5 to 1 ug RNA. TCRdb re-analysed the immunoSEQ multiplex PCR reads in MiXCR, keeping a single row per CDR3 protein. The sample has more than 70,000 distinct CDR3 sequences, 90% to 95% seen once. Sequenced input: CD8+ T cells from PBMCs. Receptor source: a human donor in good health.

V is TRBV27 and J is TRBJ2-3, with unresolved D. The CDR3 is 14 residues long. V was trimmed by 4 bases and J by 1 base, leaving 9 bases between them. The germline V gene encodes CDR1 MNHEY and CDR2 SMNVEV (reference sequence). The CDR3 reads CASSYDLGTDTQYF. The CDR3 nucleotides are TGTGCCAGCAGTTATGATCTTGGCACAGATACGCAGTATTTT.

This clonotype was seen more than once but under ten times. The chain employs TRBV27 and TRBJ2-6; no reliable D call. CDR3 size: 16 residues. Germline CDR1 reads MNHEY; CDR2 reads SMNVEV (reference sequence). The V end lost 6 bases, the J end lost 1 base, and 13 bases lay between the germline ends. Here the CDR3 reads CASSPFQLSGANVLTF. As DNA, the CDR3 is TGTGCCAGCAGCCCTTTTCAGTTATCTGGGGCCAACGTCCTGACTTTC.

J is TRBJ2-7 and V is TRBV27; TRBD2 matches 7 bases. Germline V CDR1 and CDR2: MNHEY, SMNVEV (reference sequence). With V trimmed by 0 bases and J by 7 bases, 0 bases remained unmatched. The CDR3 spans 12 residues. CDR3 in DNA: TGTGCCAGCAGTTTATCGGGGGGGGAGCAGTACTTC. This translates into CASSLSGGEQYF.

The chain uses TRBV9 and TRBJ2-1; D is undetermined. The V gene lost 0 bases and the J gene lost 8 bases, with 15 bases spanning the gap. This CDR3 comprises 15 residues. The germline V gene encodes CDR1 SGDLS and CDR2 YYNGEE. In DNA form, the CDR3 reads TGTGCCAGCAGCGTAGAAGGGCGGCTCATACATGAGCAGTTCTTC. It encodes CASSVEGRLIHEQFF.

The chain has TRBV7-9 and TRBJ1-2; D may be TRBD1 (5 bases). Trimming pared 5 bases from V and 5 bases from J, leaving 15 bases between. This CDR3 comprises 14 residues. Germline CDR1 is SEHNR and CDR2 is FQNEAQ (reference sequence). The CDR3 is CASSPLLSGYGYTF. The CDR3 DNA sequence: TGTGCCAGCAGCCCCCTGCTTTCAGGGTATGGCTACACCTTC.

This chain connects TRBV13 to TRBJ1-4; the match to TRBD1 covers 10 bases. Germline V gives CDR1 PRHDT, CDR2 FYEKMQ (reference sequence). V lost 6 bases and J lost 7; bases outside the gene matches: 8. CDR3 length: 15 residues. Here the CDR3 reads CASRDSGTGVEKLFF. DNA for the CDR3: TGTGCCAGCAGGGACTCCGGGACAGGGGTTGAAAAACTGTTTTTT.

The chain recombines TRBV14 with TRBJ2-1; TRBD2 matches at 9 bases. CDR1 is SGHDN and CDR2 is FVKESK in the germline V gene. The CDR3 is 14 amino acids. Trimming at V came to 0 bases and at J to 11 bases, leaving 5 bases not matched to a gene. The CDR3 nucleotides are TGTGCCAGCAGCCAAGACGCGGGAGGGTTTAAGCAGTTCTTC. Encoded protein: CASSQDAGGFKQFF.

The chain recombines TRBV29-1 with TRBJ1-1; the D is unclear. Germline-derived CDR1 and CDR2 are SQVTM and ANQGSEA. The CDR3 runs to 12 residues. V was cut by 4 bases and J by 6 bases, with 12 bases left in between. The CDR3: CSVADSDSEAFF. CDR3 in DNA: TGCAGCGTTGCGGACTCCGACTCTGAAGCTTTCTTT.

The V call is TRBV5-6, the J call TRBJ1-2; weak D call: TRBD1 (5 bases). The ends were cut back, 4 bases at V and 2 bases at J, with 9 bases in the middle. CDR1 is SGHDT and CDR2 is YYEEEE in the germline V gene. There are 13 residues in the CDR3. CDR3 DNA: TGTGCCAGCAGCGTGGGACGGAACTATGGCTACACCTTC. The encoded protein is CASSVGRNYGYTF. Full variable domain (remainder filled in from reference TRBV5-6 and TRBJ1-2): DAGVTQSPTHLIKTRGQQVTLRCSPKSGHDTVSWYQQALGQGPQFIFQYYEEEERQRGNFPDRFSGHQFPNYSSELNVNALLLGDSALYLCASSVGRNYGYTFGSGTRLTVV.

The chain links TRBV27 to TRBJ2-6; maybe TRBD1 (5 bases). Per the germline V gene, CDR1 is MNHEY and CDR2 is SMNVEV (reference sequence). Trimming stripped 2 bases from V and 1 base from J, with 15 bases between. The CDR3 is 18 amino acids. The CDR3 region has the DNA TGTGCCAGCAGTTTAAGGCAGGGTGGTTTTTCTGGGGCCAACGTCCTGACTTTC. It yields the protein CASSLRQGGFSGANVLTF.

The genes are TRBV2 and TRBJ2-1, with 10 bases identical to TRBD2. The V gene end was trimmed by 6 bases and the J gene end by 8 bases; junction bases not matched to a gene: 10. Germline V gene lookup returns CDR1 SNHLY and CDR2 FYNNEI. The CDR3 loop spans 15 amino acids. In DNA form, the CDR3 reads TGTGCCAGCAGCGGCCGAGCGGGGGGGAACCATGAGCAGTTCTTC. Protein product: CASSGRAGGNHEQFF. The complete variable domain, with remaining parts taken from reference TRBV2 and TRBJ2-1, reads EPEVTQTPSHQVTQMGQEVILRCVPISNHLYFYWYRQILGQKVEFLVSFYNNEISEKSEIFDDQFSVERPDGSNFTLKIRSTKLEDSAMYFCASSGRAGGNHEQFFGPGTRLTVL.

This sequence joins TRBV15 and TRBJ2-1; 9 nucleotides line up with TRBD2. Looked up from germline, CDR1 is LNHNV and CDR2 is YYDKDF (reference sequence). The CDR3 length is 15 residues. V shed 1 base, J shed 7 bases, and the junction held 5 bases outside the gene matches. The CDR3 is CATSRGGLAGNEQFF. Here the CDR3 DNA reads TGTGCCACCAGCAGAGGAGGTCTAGCGGGGAATGAGCAGTTCTTC.

The chain recombines TRBV12-3 or TRBV12-4 with TRBJ2-7, with 7 bases that match TRBD1. Trimming removed 6 bases from V and 0 bases from J; junction bases left unmatched: 5. The CDR3 length is 14 residues. CDR3 loop: CASSSWDSSYEQYF. CDR3 in DNA: TGTGCCAGCAGCTCCTGGGACAGCTCCTACGAGCAGTACTTC.

This chain uses TRBV3-1 with TRBJ2-3; unclear D gene. Germline-derived CDR1 and CDR2 are LGHDT and YNNKEL (reference sequence). Between the trimmed V and J ends, which lost 5 bases and 3 bases, there was a span of 15 bases. CDR3 size: 15 residues. The DNA for the CDR3 is TGTGCCAGCAGCAACCCGTCGGACGGAACAGATACGCAGTATTTT. Translation: CASSNPSDGTDTQYF.

The chain links TRBV11-2 to TRBJ1-2; D remains ambiguous. The CDR3 contains 12 residues. V was pared by 3 bases and J by 7 bases, with 9 bases between. Germline V gene lookup returns CDR1 SGHAT and CDR2 FQNNGV. In nucleotides, the CDR3 is TGTGCCAGCAGCTTCGGGGAGTTTGGCTACACCTTC. As protein: CASSFGEFGYTF.

V and J are TRBV2 and TRBJ1-6, with a possible D match to TRBD1 (5 bases). Looked up from germline, CDR1 is SNHLY and CDR2 is FYNNEI. V gave up 6 bases and J gave up 7 bases, with 16 bases separating them. This CDR3 contains 15 residues. Here the CDR3 DNA reads TGTGCCAGCAGAGCCGACGGGGCGGAGAATTCACCCCTCCACTTT. Translating it yields CASRADGAENSPLHF.

V usage is TRBV19 and J usage is TRBJ1-2; D ambiguous. In germline, CDR1 is LNHDA, CDR2 SQIVND (reference sequence). Trimming removed 5 bases at V and 3 bases at J, with 13 bases between. The CDR3 length is 14 residues. The CDR3 DNA sequence: TGTGCCAGTAGTTGGCAGGTCCGGCACTATGGCTACACCTTC. As protein: CASSWQVRHYGYTF. The entire variable domain, with the rest obtained from reference TRBV19 and TRBJ1-2, is as follows: DGGITQSPKYLFRKEGQNVTLSCEQNLNHDAMYWYRQDPGQGLRLIYYSQIVNDFQKGDIAEGYSVSREKKESFPLTVTSAQKNPTAFYLCASSWQVRHYGYTFGSGTRLTVV.

The chain has TRBV6-2 or TRBV6-3 and TRBJ1-4; no firm D call. Germline CDR1 reads MNHEY; CDR2 reads SVGEGT. V lost 2 bases and J 8 bases, leaving 15 bases between the germline ends. The CDR3 totals 15 residues. CDR3 region: CASSYDGTPEEKLFF. The CDR3 bases are TGTGCCAGCAGTTACGATGGTACACCCGAAGAAAAACTGTTTTTT.

This chain links TRBV29-1 with TRBJ2-7; D remains ambiguous. The CDR3 totals 13 residues. Germline V gene lookup returns CDR1 SQVTM and CDR2 ANQGSEA. V was trimmed by 0 bases and J by 2 bases, leaving 8 bases between them. The CDR3 DNA follows: TGCAGCGTTGAAGACAGTGAGCCCTACGAGCAGTACTTC. Translated: CSVEDSEPYEQYF.